One and the same sample provided the 23 T cell receptor beta chains below, sequenced in a study of CD8 T cells in ankylosing spondylitis. TCRdb independently ran MiXCR on the 5' RACE reads; one entry per CDR3 protein. The data contain a few hundred thousand distinct CDR3 sequences, around 21% of them singletons. What was sequenced was blood, either unsorted or a sorted T cell fraction (not recorded which). All receptors come from a female donor with ankylosing spondylitis or in good health (not recorded which).

This chain joins TRBV6-2 or TRBV6-3 and TRBJ1-3; 7 nucleotides match TRBD1. Germline V gene sequence: CDR1 MNHEY, CDR2 SVGEGT. The CDR3 is made up of 22 amino acids. Trimming took 11 bases from V and 3 from J; bases not matched to a gene: 34. CDR3 sequence: CAAGWVQPGTELEDSLGNTIYF. CDR3 coding DNA: TGTGCCGCTGGGTGGGTCCAGCCCGGGACAGAATTGGAAGATAGTCTTGGAAACACCATATATTTT.

This clonotype was picked up a small number of times. This sequence joins TRBV10-3 and TRBJ2-1, with D possibly being TRBD2 (5 bases). CDR3 length equals 15 residues. Germline V gene data show CDR1 as ENHRY and CDR2 as SYGVKD. V lost 4 bases and J 3 bases, leaving 13 bases between the germline ends. The CDR3 spells CAISGVGEGYNEQFF. The CDR3, as DNA: TGTGCCATCAGTGGGGTGGGAGAAGGCTACAATGAGCAGTTCTTC.

The rearrangement links TRBV6-2 or TRBV6-3 to TRBJ2-1; 10 bases agree with TRBD2. The germline V gene has CDR1 MNHEY and CDR2 SVGEGT. J was trimmed by 7 bases and V by 6 bases; bases with no gene match: 12. The CDR3 spans 16 residues. CDR3 nucleotide sequence: TGTGCCAGCAGCGGTTCCAGCGGGAGGGCGGAGAATGAGCAGTTCTTC. Protein: CASSGSSGRAENEQFF.

The table lists this clonotype with many counts. V is TRBV7-2 and J is TRBJ1-6; D remains ambiguous. V lost 4 bases to trimming and J lost 8 bases, with 6 bases between them. The germline V gene encodes CDR1 SGHTA and CDR2 FQGNSA. This CDR3 has 12 amino acids. The CDR3 coding sequence is TGTGCCAGCAGCTCCGAGCATTCACCCCTCCACTTT. The encoded protein is CASSSEHSPLHF.

This chain uses TRBV7-2 with TRBJ2-7, with D possibly being TRBD2 (6 bases). Germline-derived CDR1 and CDR2 are SGHTA and FQGNSA. V was cut by 0 bases and J by 3 bases, with 15 bases left in between. The CDR3 totals 16 residues. The CDR3 region has the DNA TGTGCCAGCAGCTTAGCGCGTGGAGGGGTCGTCTACGAGCAGTACTTC. This codes for CASSLARGGVVYEQYF. Full variable domain (outside the CDR3, taken from reference TRBV7-2 and TRBJ2-7): GAGVSQSPSNKVTEKGKDVELRCDPISGHTALYWYRQSLGQGLEFLIYFQGNSAPDKSGLPSDRFSAERTGGSVSTLTIQRTQQEDSAVYLCASSLARGGVVYEQYFGPGTRLTVT.

This clonotype was recorded many times. V usage is TRBV29-1 and J usage is TRBJ2-1; possible D gene TRBD2, 7 bases. The V and J ends lost 5 bases and 2 bases respectively, with 10 bases between them. Looked up from germline, CDR1 is SQVTM and CDR2 is ANQGSEA. This CDR3 region has 13 residues. The CDR3 here is CSVTGRAYNEQFF. CDR3 coding DNA: TGCAGCGTTACAGGGAGGGCCTACAATGAGCAGTTCTTC.

This clonotype occurred a few times. The chain joins TRBV29-1 to TRBJ2-7; tentatively, D is TRBD2 (5 bases). From germline, CDR1 is SQVTM and CDR2 ANQGSEA. The CDR3 extends over 14 amino acids. The V end was cut by 5 bases, the J end by 2 bases, with 16 bases between. This CDR3 reads CSVSLGGDAYEQYF. The DNA for the CDR3 is TGCAGCGTTTCCCTAGGAGGCGACGCCTACGAGCAGTACTTC.

This clonotype was found many times. The chain joins TRBV6-5 to TRBJ1-1; D gene unclear. This CDR3 is built from 14 residues. V was pared by 0 bases and J by 2 bases, with 7 bases between. Germline V gene sequence: CDR1 MNHEY, CDR2 SVGAGI. CDR3 DNA: TGTGCCAGCAGTTACTCGAGCGTAAACACTGAAGCTTTCTTT. Residues: CASSYSSVNTEAFF.

V gene TRBV7-2 combines with J gene TRBJ1-3; 7 nucleotides align to TRBD1. The junction had 3 bases not matched to a gene; V was cut back by 1 base and J by 0 bases. This CDR3 comprises 16 residues. CDR1 SGHTA and CDR2 FQGNSA come from the germline V gene. Written as DNA, the CDR3 is TGTGCCAGCAGCTTAGGCAGGGGGAGCTCTGGAAACACCATATATTTT. The encoded protein is CASSLGRGSSGNTIYF.

The chain is built from TRBV27 and TRBJ1-6; TRBD1 matches 10 bases. From germline, CDR1 is MNHEY and CDR2 SMNVEV (reference sequence). The CDR3 covers 14 residues. V gave up 3 bases and J gave up 8 bases; unmatched junction bases: 1. The DNA for the CDR3 is TGTGCCAGCAGTTTCGGGACAGGGGATTCACCCCTCCACTTT. Encoded protein: CASSFGTGDSPLHF.

This clonotype was counted ten times or more. The rearrangement links TRBV20-1 to TRBJ1-5; no clear D gene. The germline V gene encodes CDR1 DFQATT and CDR2 SNEGSKA (reference sequence). This CDR3 is 14 amino acids long. V was pared by 0 bases and J by 2 bases, with 8 bases between. In DNA, the CDR3 is TGCAGTGCTAGAGAGCGGAGAGGCAATCAGCCCCAGCATTTT. Its translation: CSARERRGNQPQHF.

The CDR3 DNA reads TGTGCCAGCAGTTCGGGGCGCGTATCCTACGAGCAGTACTTC. This sequence encodes CASSSGRVSYEQYF. The J gene is TRBJ2-7, the V gene TRBV27; D is tentatively TRBD1 or TRBD2 (5 bases each). Trimming pared 4 bases from V and 1 base from J, leaving 11 bases between. The CDR3 extends over 14 amino acids. From germline, CDR1 is MNHEY and CDR2 SMNVEV (reference sequence).

The rearrangement uses TRBV3-1 and TRBJ1-4, with unresolved D. V lost 6 bases and J lost 8, with 10 bases in between. The CDR3 consists of 12 residues. Germline CDR1 is LGHDT and CDR2 is YNNKEL (reference sequence). The CDR3 sequence: CASRGVGEKLFF. Written as DNA, the CDR3 is TGTGCCAGCAGGGGAGTCGGCGAAAAACTGTTTTTT.

DNA of the CDR3: TGTGCCAGCAGCTTGGCTCCCGGGGAGCTGTTTTTT. It is translated as CASSLAPGELFF. This chain uses TRBV5-6 with TRBJ2-2; D is undetermined. This CDR3 comprises 12 residues. The V end lost 0 bases, the J end lost 6 bases, and 3 bases lay between the germline ends. Germline V gene data show CDR1 as SGHDT and CDR2 as YYEEEE.

This clonotype appeared a few times. The chain has TRBV5-1 and TRBJ1-2, with D possibly being TRBD1 (6 bases). This CDR3 contains 15 residues. V lost 3 bases to trimming and J lost 3 bases, with 15 bases between them. The V gene's germline CDR1 is SGHRS and CDR2 YFSETQ. CDR3 protein: CASSWGVGTHYGYTF. In DNA, the CDR3 is TGCGCCAGCAGCTGGGGTGTCGGGACACACTATGGCTACACCTTC.

This chain links TRBV4-3 with TRBJ2-1; maybe TRBD2 (6 bases). The CDR3 is made up of 17 amino acids. Germline CDR1 is LGHNA and CDR2 is YSLEER. The V and J ends lost 4 bases and 8 bases respectively, with 24 bases between them. The CDR3 nucleotides are TGCGCCAGCAGCCTTTCCCTTGGAGGGCGGGGTGGGTATGAGCAGTTCTTC. Translation: CASSLSLGGRGGYEQFF.

This clonotype was observed a few times. V usage is TRBV15 and J usage is TRBJ1-5, with unresolved D. The CDR3 sequence is 14 residues long. Germline V gene lookup returns CDR1 LNHNV and CDR2 YYDKDF (reference sequence). Trimming cost V 0 bases and J 6 bases, with 9 bases left between them. The CDR3 is CATSRDHGPQPQHF. In DNA, the CDR3 is TGTGCCACCAGCAGAGATCACGGTCCTCAGCCCCAGCATTTT.

On this clonotype: A read error may be the cause here, since a much bigger clone is one base away. CDR3 in DNA: TGCAGTGCTTGGGACACCACAGATAAGCAGTATTTT. Translated, it gives CSAWDTTDKQYF. The chain carries TRBV20-1 and TRBJ2-3; TRBD1 might be the D (6 bases). The CDR3 has 12 residues. The germline gives CDR1 DFQATT, CDR2 SNEGSKA (reference sequence).

This clonotype was counted only a few times. This rearrangement joins TRBV6-5 to TRBJ2-1; D ambiguous. From germline, CDR1 is MNHEY and CDR2 SVGAGI. The CDR3 extends over 15 amino acids. V was clipped by 4 bases and J by 5 bases, with 15 bases between them. In nucleotides, the CDR3 is TGTGCCAGCAGTTTTGCGAGGACGCAGAACAATGAGCAGTTCTTC. Amino acids: CASSFARTQNNEQFF.

The CDR3 loop reads CASSKSTDTQYF. The CDR3 nucleotides are TGCGCCAGCAGCAAAAGCACAGATACGCAGTATTTT. The chain couples TRBV5-1 to TRBJ2-3; D remains ambiguous. V was cut by 4 bases and J by 0 bases, with 3 bases left in between. In germline, CDR1 is SGHRS, CDR2 YFSETQ. The CDR3 contains 12 residues.

The chain recombines TRBV11-2 with TRBJ2-5; a weak D match, TRBD2 (6 bases). Germline V gene sequence: CDR1 SGHAT, CDR2 FQNNGV. The CDR3 extends over 15 amino acids. V lost 2 bases and J lost 1, with 11 bases in between. The CDR3: CASSLSLATQETQYF. CDR3 DNA sequence: TGTGCCAGCAGCTTAAGCCTAGCGACCCAAGAGACCCAGTACTTC.

The V and J genes are TRBV20-1 and TRBJ2-1; perhaps D is TRBD1 or TRBD2 (7 bases each). The length of the CDR3 is 15 residues. The V end was cut by 3 bases, the J end by 7 bases, with 19 bases between. The germline V gene encodes CDR1 DFQATT and CDR2 SNEGSKA (reference sequence). The CDR3: CSASDYRGGGNEQFF. The CDR3 region has the DNA TGCAGTGCTAGTGATTACAGGGGCGGGGGTAATGAGCAGTTCTTC.

The CDR3 loop is CASSFRQGYNEKLFF. The CDR3 DNA follows: TGTGCCAGCAGTTTTCGGCAGGGCTATAATGAAAAACTGTTTTTT. This sequence joins TRBV27 and TRBJ1-4, with a tentative D call TRBD1 (5 bases). The CDR3 length is 15 residues. Between the trimmed V and J ends, which lost 3 bases and 4 bases, there was a span of 12 bases. Per the germline V gene, CDR1 is MNHEY and CDR2 is SMNVEV (reference sequence).